The 11 T cell receptor beta chains below all came from one sample that was sequenced in a study of esophageal squamous cell carcinoma under preoperative chemotherapy. Specified time point: before preoperative PTX-NDP chemotherapy. In TCRdb, the PCR reads were re-called with MiXCR into one record per CDR3 protein. The sample lists under 7,000 distinct CDR3 sequences, less than 40% occurring once. Sampling was conducted from a patient given preoperative chemotherapy. These receptors all stem from a human donor with esophageal squamous cell carcinoma. The donor label of this sample is uncertain.

There are many counts of this clonotype. This CDR3 is CASSLNQETQYF. The CDR3, as DNA: TGTGCCAGCAGCTTAAACCAAGAGACCCAGTACTTC. The rearrangement links TRBV7-6 to TRBJ2-1; D is ambiguous. The end of the DNA is better explained by TRBJ2-5, so the J call may be wrong. The CDR3 has 12 amino acids. Per the germline V gene, CDR1 is SGHVS and CDR2 is FNYEAQ.

This clonotype appeared many times. The V and J genes are TRBV12-3 or TRBV12-4 and TRBJ2-2, with a weak D call TRBD1 (5 bases). Trimming stripped 6 bases from V and 4 bases from J, with 12 bases between. The CDR3 consists of 14 residues. The CDR3 DNA is TGTGCCAGCAGCCCTATCCAGGGCACCGGGGAGCTGTTTTTT. The encoded protein is CASSPIQGTGELFF.

A word on this clonotype: A much bigger clone sits one base away, suggesting this may be a read error. The chain joins TRBV27 to TRBJ2-1; 11 positions agree with TRBD2. The trim removed 5 bases at V and 13 bases at J, leaving 16 bases unmatched. The CDR3 has 16 amino acids. Per germline, CDR1 MNHEY and CDR2 SMNVEV (reference sequence). CDR3 DNA sequence: TGTGCCAGCAGTCGGGTTAGCGGGAGGGGGGTTGGGACCCAGTTCTTC. It encodes CASSRVSGRGVGTQFF.

In this sample, this clonotype turned up many times. The chain has TRBV6-5 and TRBJ1-2; D unresolved. Trimming stripped 0 bases from V and 8 bases from J, with 13 bases between. Germline CDR1 reads MNHEY; CDR2 reads SVGAGI. The CDR3 spans 14 residues. The chain's CDR3 is CASSYSGRLGGYTF. CDR3 in DNA: TGTGCCAGCAGTTACTCGGGCAGGCTGGGGGGCTACACCTTC.

There are a few counts of this clonotype. A read error may explain this, as a much larger clone is one base away. The chain recombines TRBV12-3 or TRBV12-4 with TRBJ2-1; D possibly matches TRBD1 or TRBD2 (5 bases each). The CDR3 runs to 13 residues. The V and J ends lost 6 bases and 10 bases respectively, with 16 bases between them. Written as DNA, the CDR3 is TGTGCCAGCAGATCTCGGCGCCGGGACGAGCAGTTCTTC. This sequence encodes CASRSRRRDEQFF.

This clonotype was counted many times. Germline is not matched at one junction end, which may reflect a read error. The CDR3 sequence is CASSLDQKETQYF. CDR3 nucleotides: TGTGCTAGCAGCCTCGACCAAAAAGAGACCCAGTACTTC. The V call is TRBV7-7, the J call TRBJ2-5; D is uncertain. This CDR3 spans 13 amino acids. The germline V gene encodes CDR1 SSHAT and CDR2 FNYEAQ (reference sequence).

This clonotype was seen repeatedly, ten times or more. The chain joins TRBV11-2 to TRBJ2-1; D tentatively fits TRBD1 or TRBD2 (6 bases each). The J call may be wrong; the DNA end is better matched by TRBJ2-7. The CDR3 covers 14 residues. Germline V CDR1 and CDR2: SGHAT, FQNNGV. This chain's CDR3 is CASSRGRGIYEQYF. In DNA, the CDR3 is TGTGCCAGCAGCCGGGGGCGGGGAATCTACGAGCAGTACTTC.

This clonotype showed up just once. Without the conserved terminal phenylalanine or tryptophan, this CDR3 likely stems from a read error. The DNA is omitted, as the CDR3 cannot be located on it reliably, and the CDR3 follows TCRdb's listing. This rearrangement joins TRBV7-2 to TRBJ2-5; the table assigns TRBD1, which was not confirmed against the DNA. The CDR3 is made up of 16 amino acids, end residues included. Looked up from germline, CDR1 is SGHTA and CDR2 is FQGNSA. The CDR3: CASSRGHRGSGDIQFG.

The chain carries TRBV6-1 and TRBJ2-1; 9 bases match TRBD2. Trimming took 11 bases from V and 9 from J; bases not matched to a gene: 8. This CDR3 spans 12 amino acids. Germline V gene data show CDR1 as MNHNS and CDR2 as SASEGT. The CDR3 is CAGGRGVGEQFF. The CDR3 nucleotides are TGTGCCGGCGGGAGGGGTGTAGGTGAGCAGTTCTTC.

Remarks on this clonotype: At one end the junction does not follow the germline gene, possibly because of a read error. V usage is TRBV10-2 and J usage is TRBJ2-1; D gene uncertain. Germline-derived CDR1 and CDR2 are WSHSY and SAAADI. The CDR3 is 12 residues long. CDR3 region: CASGPIDNVQFF. DNA of the CDR3: TGCGCCAGCGGACCCATTGACAATGTGCAGTTCTTC.

This clonotype has a count of ten or more. The genes are TRBV4-1 and TRBJ2-5; no clear D. Germline CDR1 reads MGHRA; CDR2 reads YSYEKL. V lost 4 bases and J lost 2, with 17 bases in between. This CDR3 spans 16 amino acids. CDR3 bases: TGCGCCAGCAGCCCCCGGGCTGGGATGGGTCAAGAGACCCAGTACTTC. Protein sequence: CASSPRAGMGQETQYF.